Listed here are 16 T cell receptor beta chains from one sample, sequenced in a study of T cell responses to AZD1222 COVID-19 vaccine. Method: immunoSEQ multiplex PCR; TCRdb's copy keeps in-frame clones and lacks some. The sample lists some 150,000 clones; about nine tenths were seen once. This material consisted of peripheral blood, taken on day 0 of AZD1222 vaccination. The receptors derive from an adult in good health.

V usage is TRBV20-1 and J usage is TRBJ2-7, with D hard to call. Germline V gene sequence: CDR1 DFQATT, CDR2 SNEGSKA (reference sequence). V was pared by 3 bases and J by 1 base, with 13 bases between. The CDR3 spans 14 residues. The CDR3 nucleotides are TGCAGTGCTAGTGGGCAGGATGTATCCTACGAGCAGTACTTC. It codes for CSASGQDVSYEQYF.

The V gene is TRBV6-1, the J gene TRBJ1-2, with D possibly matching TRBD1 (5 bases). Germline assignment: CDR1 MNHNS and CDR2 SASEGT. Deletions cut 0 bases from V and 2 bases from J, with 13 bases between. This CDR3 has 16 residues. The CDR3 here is CASSEASGGRNYGYTF. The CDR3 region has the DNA TGTGCCAGCAGTGAAGCGTCGGGGGGGAGGAACTATGGCTACACCTTC.

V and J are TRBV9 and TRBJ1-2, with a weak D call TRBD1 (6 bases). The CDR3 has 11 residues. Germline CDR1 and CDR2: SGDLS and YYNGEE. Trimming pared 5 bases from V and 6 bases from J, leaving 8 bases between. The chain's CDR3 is CASRNRDGYTF. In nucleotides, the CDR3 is TGTGCCAGCAGGAACAGGGATGGCTACACCTTC.

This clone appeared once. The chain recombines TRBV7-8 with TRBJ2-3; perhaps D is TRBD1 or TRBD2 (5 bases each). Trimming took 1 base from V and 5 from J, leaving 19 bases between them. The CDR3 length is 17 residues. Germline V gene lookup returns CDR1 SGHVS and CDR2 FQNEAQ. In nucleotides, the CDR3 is TGTGCCAGCAGCTTAGGGGCCGGGGACCAATCTCTAGATACGCAGTATTTT. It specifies CASSLGAGDQSLDTQYF.

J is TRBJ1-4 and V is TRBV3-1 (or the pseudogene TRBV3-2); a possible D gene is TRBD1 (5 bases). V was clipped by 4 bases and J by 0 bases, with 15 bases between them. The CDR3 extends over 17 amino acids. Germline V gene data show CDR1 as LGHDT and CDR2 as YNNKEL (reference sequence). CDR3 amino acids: CASSPSTETPTNEKLFF. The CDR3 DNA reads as TGTGCCAGCAGCCCGTCGACAGAAACTCCAACTAATGAAAAACTGTTTTTT.

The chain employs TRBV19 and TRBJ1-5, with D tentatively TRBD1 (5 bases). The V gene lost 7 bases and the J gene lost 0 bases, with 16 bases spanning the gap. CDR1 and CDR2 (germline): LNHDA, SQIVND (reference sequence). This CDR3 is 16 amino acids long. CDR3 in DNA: TGTGCCAGTATGCAGGGTTGGTCATATAGCAATCAGCCCCAGCATTTT. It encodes CASMQGWSYSNQPQHF. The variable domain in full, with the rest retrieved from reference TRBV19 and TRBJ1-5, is DGGITQSPKYLFRKEGQNVTLSCEQNLNHDAMYWYRQDPGQGLRLIYYSQIVNDFQKGDIAEGYSVSREKKESFPLTVTSAQKNPTAFYLCASMQGWSYSNQPQHFGDGTRLSIL.

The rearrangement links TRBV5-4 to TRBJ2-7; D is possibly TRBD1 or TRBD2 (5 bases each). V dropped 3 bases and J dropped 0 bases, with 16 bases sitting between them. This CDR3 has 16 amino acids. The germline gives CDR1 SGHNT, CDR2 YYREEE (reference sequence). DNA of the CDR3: TGTGCCAGCAGCTCAAGCGGTAAGGGGCCCTCCTACGAGCAGTACTTC. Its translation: CASSSSGKGPSYEQYF.

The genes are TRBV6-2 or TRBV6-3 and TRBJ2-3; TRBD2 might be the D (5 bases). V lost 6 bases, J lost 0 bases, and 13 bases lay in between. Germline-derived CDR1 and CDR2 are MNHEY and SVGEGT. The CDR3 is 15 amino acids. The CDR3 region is CASSGGLRSTDTQYF. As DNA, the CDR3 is TGTGCCAGCAGCGGCGGGCTACGCAGCACAGATACGCAGTATTTT.

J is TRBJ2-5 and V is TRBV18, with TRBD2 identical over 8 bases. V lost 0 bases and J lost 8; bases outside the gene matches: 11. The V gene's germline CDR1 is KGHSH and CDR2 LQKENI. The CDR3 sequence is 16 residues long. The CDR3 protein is CASSPPYSGGSETQYF. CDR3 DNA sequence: TGTGCCAGCTCACCACCGTACAGCGGGGGTTCTGAAACCCAGTACTTC.

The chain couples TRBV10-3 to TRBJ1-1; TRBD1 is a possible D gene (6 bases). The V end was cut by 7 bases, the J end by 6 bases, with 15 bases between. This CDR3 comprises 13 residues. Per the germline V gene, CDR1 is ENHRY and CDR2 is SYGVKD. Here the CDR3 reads CAINPAGGSEAFF. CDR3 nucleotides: TGTGCCATCAACCCGGCGGGGGGCTCTGAAGCTTTCTTT.

CDR3 loop: CASRTTMNTEAFF. CDR3 nucleotide sequence: TGTGCCAGCAGGACGACAATGAACACTGAAGCTTTCTTT. The chain links TRBV2 to TRBJ1-1; D is unresolved. This CDR3 region has 13 residues. Looked up from germline, CDR1 is SNHLY and CDR2 is FYNNEI. V was shortened by 6 bases and J by 0 bases, with 8 bases between the two germline ends.

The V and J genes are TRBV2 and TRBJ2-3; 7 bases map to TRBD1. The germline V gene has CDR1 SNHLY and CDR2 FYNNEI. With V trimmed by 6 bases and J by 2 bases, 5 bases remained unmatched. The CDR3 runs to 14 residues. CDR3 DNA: TGTGCCAGCAGCATGACAGGGTTCACAGATACGCAGTATTTT. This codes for CASSMTGFTDTQYF. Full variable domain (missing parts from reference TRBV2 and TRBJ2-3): EPEVTQTPSHQVTQMGQEVILRCVPISNHLYFYWYRQILGQKVEFLVSFYNNEISEKSEIFDDQFSVERPDGSNFTLKIRSTKLEDSAMYFCASSMTGFTDTQYFGPGTRLTVL.

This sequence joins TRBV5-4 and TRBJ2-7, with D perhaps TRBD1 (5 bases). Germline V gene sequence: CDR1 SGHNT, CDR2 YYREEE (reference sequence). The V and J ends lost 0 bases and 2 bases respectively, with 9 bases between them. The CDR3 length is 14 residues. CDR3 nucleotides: TGTGCCAGCAGCTTGGGGGGCAGACCCTACGAGCAGTACTTC. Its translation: CASSLGGRPYEQYF.

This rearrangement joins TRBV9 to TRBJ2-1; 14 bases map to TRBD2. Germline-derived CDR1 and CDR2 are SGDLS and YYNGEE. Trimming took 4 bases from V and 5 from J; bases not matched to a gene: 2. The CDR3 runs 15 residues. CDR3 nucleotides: TGTGCCAGCAGCTCGGGACTAGCGGGGGACAATGAGCAGTTCTTC. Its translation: CASSSGLAGDNEQFF.

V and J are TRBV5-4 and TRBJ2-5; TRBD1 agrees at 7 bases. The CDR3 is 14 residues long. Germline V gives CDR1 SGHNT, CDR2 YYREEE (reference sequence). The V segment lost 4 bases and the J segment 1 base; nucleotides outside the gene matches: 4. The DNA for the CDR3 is TGTGCCAGCAGCCGGACAGGCCGCCAAGAGACCCAGTACTTC. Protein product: CASSRTGRQETQYF.

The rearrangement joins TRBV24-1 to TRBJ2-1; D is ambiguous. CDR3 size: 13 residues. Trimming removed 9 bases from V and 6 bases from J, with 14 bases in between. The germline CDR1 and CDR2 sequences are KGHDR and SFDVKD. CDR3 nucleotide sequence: TGTGCCACCTCCCCTTCTCCCGGCAATGAGCAGTTCTTC. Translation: CATSPSPGNEQFF.